This section outlines one T cell receptor beta chain sequence together with its context. The treatment denotes: preoperative locoregional IRX-2 cytokine immunotherapy. Samples came from a phase Ib trial of preoperative locoregional IRX-2 cytokine immunotherapy. The data belong to a study of preoperative IRX-2 immunotherapy in early breast cancer. The CDR3 is 14 amino acids. The V segment lost 11 bases and the J segment 6 bases; nucleotides outside the gene matches: 11. Germline CDR1 and CDR2: MNHGY and SAAAGT. The protocol was immunoSEQ multiplex PCR, while the TCRdb copy is restricted to in-frame clones and leaves out a portion. The sample includes about 98,000 clones, approximately 90% of them seen just once.

The rearrangement links TRBV6-8 to TRBJ1-5, with TRBD1 identical over 9 bases. This receptor was obtained from a human donor with breast cancer. The specimen comprised tumor tissue, sampled after IRX-2 immunotherapy. This CDR3 reads CAEYRDREGQPQHF. The CDR3 DNA follows: TGTGCCGAGTATCGGGACAGGGAGGGTCAGCCCCAGCATTTT.